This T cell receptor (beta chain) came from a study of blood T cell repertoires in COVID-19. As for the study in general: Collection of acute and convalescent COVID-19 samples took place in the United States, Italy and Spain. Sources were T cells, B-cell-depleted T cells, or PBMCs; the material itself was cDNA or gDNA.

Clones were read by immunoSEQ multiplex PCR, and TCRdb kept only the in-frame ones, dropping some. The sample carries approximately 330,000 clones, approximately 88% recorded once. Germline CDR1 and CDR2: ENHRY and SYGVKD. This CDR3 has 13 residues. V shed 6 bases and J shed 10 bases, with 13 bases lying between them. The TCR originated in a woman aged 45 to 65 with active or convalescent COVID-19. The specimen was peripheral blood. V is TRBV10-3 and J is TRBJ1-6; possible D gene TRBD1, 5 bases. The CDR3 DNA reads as TGTGCCATCAGCGTGGAGACAGAATCACCCCTCCACTTT. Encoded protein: CAISVETESPLHF.